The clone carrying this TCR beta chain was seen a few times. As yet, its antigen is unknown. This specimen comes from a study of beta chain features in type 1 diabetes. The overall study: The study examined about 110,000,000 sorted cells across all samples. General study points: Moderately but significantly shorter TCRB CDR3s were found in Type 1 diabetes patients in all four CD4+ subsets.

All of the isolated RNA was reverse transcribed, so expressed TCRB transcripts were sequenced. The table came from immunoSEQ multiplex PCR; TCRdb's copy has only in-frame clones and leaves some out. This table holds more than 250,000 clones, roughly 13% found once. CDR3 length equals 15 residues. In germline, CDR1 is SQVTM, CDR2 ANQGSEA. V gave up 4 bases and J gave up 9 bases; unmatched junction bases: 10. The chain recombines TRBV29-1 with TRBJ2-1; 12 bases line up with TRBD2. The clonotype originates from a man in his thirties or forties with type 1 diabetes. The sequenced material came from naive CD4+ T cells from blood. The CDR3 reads CSVAGTSGPRGEQFF. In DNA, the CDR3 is TGCAGCGTTGCCGGGACTAGCGGGCCGAGAGGTGAGCAGTTCTTC.